These 22 T cell receptor beta chains share one sample of origin, sequenced in a study of blood T cell repertoires in COVID-19 (TCRdb year 2020). Library preparation used the immunoSEQ multiplex PCR assay. TCRdb provides this immuneACCESS table in a form limited to in-frame rearrangements. Some clones are lacking; in checked studies, under half of them reflect an unresolved V gene, and why the rest are absent is not known. The sample table lists 150,000 to 250,000 clones, about 86% of them with a count of one. The ten largest clonotypes hold over 6.5% of the sample. Input material: PBMCs or T cells enriched from blood (not recorded which). Receptor source: a man between 35 and 55 years old who had recovered from COVID-19.

This chain links TRBV3-1 (or the pseudogene TRBV3-2) with TRBJ2-7, with TRBD2 matching over 7 bases. Germline V gene lookup returns CDR1 LGHDT and CDR2 YNNKEL (reference sequence). This CDR3 has 16 residues. The ends lost 4 bases at V and 2 bases at J; junction bases unmatched: 11. In DNA, the CDR3 is TGTGCCAGCAGCCGATTAACGGGGGGTCTTACCTACGAGCAGTACTTC. As protein: CASSRLTGGLTYEQYF.

CDR3 residues: CASSELGGVTEAFF. The CDR3 bases are TGTGCCAGCAGTGAACTTGGGGGGGTCACTGAAGCTTTCTTT. This chain connects TRBV25-1 to TRBJ1-1; TRBD1 might be the D (5 bases). The CDR3 runs to 14 residues. Trimming took off 2 bases at V and 4 bases at J, with 11 bases between the two ends. Per the germline V gene, CDR1 is MGHDK and CDR2 is SYGVNS.

The CDR3 is CASRQGTGGTEAFF. The CDR3 coding sequence is TGTGCCAGCAGACAGGGGACAGGGGGCACTGAAGCTTTCTTT. The chain links TRBV5-4 to TRBJ1-1; 11 positions agree with TRBD1. J was trimmed by 4 bases and V by 5 bases; bases with no gene match: 4. There are 14 residues in the CDR3. CDR1 is SGHNT and CDR2 is YYREEE in the germline V gene (reference sequence).

This chain links TRBV24-1 with TRBJ1-2; 7 nucleotides match TRBD1. Germline CDR1 is KGHDR and CDR2 is SFDVKD. The CDR3 length is 15 residues. J lost 4 bases, V lost 4 bases, and 8 bases had no gene match. The CDR3 DNA sequence: TGTGCCACCAGTGACTCGGGACAGATACGCTATGGCTACACCTTC. Translation: CATSDSGQIRYGYTF.

The rearrangement links TRBV4-2 to TRBJ2-7; a possible D gene is TRBD2 (5 bases). CDR1 LGHNA and CDR2 YNFKEQ come from the germline V gene. This CDR3 contains 17 residues. Deletions cut 0 bases from V and 3 bases from J, with 18 bases between. CDR3 nucleotide sequence: TGTGCCAGCAGCCAAGATGTGGCGGGTGGGGTCCGCTACGAGCAGTACTTC. Amino acid sequence: CASSQDVAGGVRYEQYF.

The rearrangement uses TRBV5-8 and TRBJ1-1; D is unresolved. V lost 2 bases and J lost 8, with 16 bases in between. This CDR3 has 14 residues. Germline V gene data show CDR1 as SGHTS and CDR2 as YDEGEE. The CDR3 is CASSFPNSGREAFF. The CDR3 DNA sequence: TGTGCCAGCAGCTTCCCCAACAGTGGGAGGGAAGCTTTCTTT.

This clone was picked up a small number of times. CDR3 sequence reads: CAWSVRAGAPGANVLTF. Here the CDR3 DNA reads TGTGCCTGGAGTGTACGGGCGGGGGCACCTGGGGCCAACGTCCTGACTTTC. This chain uses TRBV30 with TRBJ2-6, with D maybe TRBD2 (7 bases). Trimming took 0 bases from V and 2 from J, leaving 14 bases between them. Germline V gives CDR1 GTSNPN, CDR2 SVGIG (reference sequence). The CDR3 length is 17 residues.

This chain links TRBV5-4 with TRBJ1-2, with D maybe TRBD1 (5 bases). Trimming took 4 bases from V and 6 from J, leaving 13 bases between them. Germline CDR1 reads SGHNT; CDR2 reads YYREEE (reference sequence). The CDR3 length is 13 residues. CDR3 in DNA: TGTGCCAGCAGCGGGAACGGGGGAGATGGCTACACCTTC. It encodes CASSGNGGDGYTF. The full variable domain, with the rest looked up from reference TRBV5-4 and TRBJ1-2, is ETGVTQSPTHLIKTRGQQVTLRCSSQSGHNTVSWYQQALGQGPQFIFQYYREEENGRGNFPPRFSGLQFPNYSSELNVNALELDDSALYLCASSGNGGDGYTFGSGTRLTVV.

This clone was seen only once. The rearrangement links TRBV11-2 to TRBJ1-2; D might be TRBD1 (6 bases). Germline V gives CDR1 SGHAT, CDR2 FQNNGV. CDR3 length: 15 amino acids. V was trimmed by 5 bases and J by 5 bases, leaving 18 bases between them. CDR3 DNA: TGTGCCAGCAGCCACCCCAAGAGGGGGATATATGGCTACACCTTC. The encoded protein is CASSHPKRGIYGYTF.

The V gene is TRBV12-3 or TRBV12-4, the J gene TRBJ1-6, with D perhaps TRBD1 (5 bases). With 2 bases removed from V and 6 bases from J, the gap between germline ends came to 5 bases. The CDR3 has 13 residues. Here the CDR3 DNA reads TGTGCCAGCAGTTTAAGGGGTAATTCACCCCTCCACTTT. This gives the protein CASSLRGNSPLHF.

The chain combines TRBV5-4 with TRBJ2-2; D not certain. Germline values: CDR1 SGHNT, CDR2 YYREEE (reference sequence). The germline V and J ends were trimmed by 3 bases and 0 bases, with 9 bases remaining between them. The CDR3 is 15 residues long. The CDR3 coding sequence is TGTGCCAGCAGCTACGACACCCCGAACACCGGGGAGCTGTTTTTT. It yields the protein CASSYDTPNTGELFF.

The V call is TRBV6-5, the J call TRBJ1-2; a weak D match, TRBD1 (6 bases). The CDR3 sequence is 13 residues long. V gave up 5 bases and J gave up 3 bases, with 10 bases separating them. Germline CDR1 reads MNHEY; CDR2 reads SVGAGI. CDR3 protein: CASSRQVYYGYTF. As DNA, the CDR3 is TGTGCCAGCAGTAGACAGGTGTACTATGGCTACACCTTC.

The chain couples TRBV6-1 to TRBJ1-1, with 8 bases lining up with TRBD1. With V trimmed by 0 bases and J by 12 bases, 12 bases remained unmatched. The CDR3 is 15 amino acids. Germline V gene data show CDR1 as MNHNS and CDR2 as SASEGT. The CDR3 nucleotides are TGTGCCAGCAGTGAAGCCTTTTATGGACAGGGTAAATCTTTCTTT. Translating it yields CASSEAFYGQGKSFF.

A few counts support this clone. The chain combines TRBV28 with TRBJ1-2; D is unclear. Trimming cost V 3 bases and J 1 base, with 6 bases left between them. CDR1 and CDR2 from the germline V gene are MDHEN and SYDVKM. The CDR3 consists of 13 residues. For the CDR3, the DNA is TGTGCCAGCAGTTTCGCGGTTAACTATGGCTACACCTTC. It translates to CASSFAVNYGYTF.

The chain has TRBV4-1 and TRBJ1-4, with 7 bases identical to TRBD1. V gave up 2 bases and J gave up 0 bases; unmatched junction bases: 6. From germline, CDR1 is MGHRA and CDR2 YSYEKL. The CDR3 is made up of 17 amino acids. The CDR3 region has the DNA TGCGCCAGCAGCCAAACGGACAGGAAATCAACTAATGAAAAACTGTTTTTT. This encodes CASSQTDRKSTNEKLFF.

V usage is TRBV6-5 and J usage is TRBJ2-1; TRBD1 is a possible D gene (5 bases). Germline V gene data show CDR1 as MNHEY and CDR2 as SVGAGI. The CDR3 loop spans 14 amino acids. V was cut by 2 bases and J by 5 bases, with 10 bases left in between. The CDR3: CASSYLAGNNEQFF. The CDR3 DNA follows: TGTGCCAGCAGTTACCTTGCAGGGAACAATGAGCAGTTCTTC.

The V and J genes are TRBV5-1 and TRBJ2-7; 9 nucleotides line up with TRBD1. CDR1 SGHRS and CDR2 YFSETQ come from the germline V gene. This CDR3 has 16 residues. The J segment lost 2 bases and the V segment lost 1 base, leaving 7 bases of the junction unmatched. The CDR3 DNA reads TGCGCCAGCAGCTTGACCACCGGGACAGGGACCTACGAGCAGTACTTC. This translates into CASSLTTGTGTYEQYF.

V gene TRBV29-1 combines with J gene TRBJ1-2, with 8 bases aligning to TRBD1. Germline V gene data show CDR1 as SQVTM and CDR2 as ANQGSEA. The V segment lost 7 bases and the J segment 8 bases; nucleotides outside the gene matches: 12. The CDR3 is 13 amino acids. The CDR3 loop is CSARTGTYGGYTF. CDR3 coding DNA: TGCAGCGCCAGGACAGGGACGTACGGGGGCTACACCTTC.

The rearrangement links TRBV19 to TRBJ1-1; possible D gene TRBD1, 6 bases. Trimming stripped 3 bases from V and 2 bases from J, with 16 bases between. The length of the CDR3 is 16 residues. Germline CDR1 reads LNHDA; CDR2 reads SQIVND (reference sequence). The CDR3 loop reads CASSMWTADRNTEAFF. For the CDR3, the DNA is TGTGCCAGTAGTATGTGGACAGCCGATAGAAACACTGAAGCTTTCTTT.

The V gene is TRBV11-1, the J gene TRBJ1-2, with TRBD1 matching over 8 bases. The CDR3 covers 13 residues. Germline V gene data show CDR1 as SGHAT and CDR2 as FQDESV (reference sequence). J gave up 4 bases and V 5 bases, and 3 bases lay outside the gene matches. The CDR3, as DNA: TGTGCCAGCAGCCAGGGACAGGCCTATGGCTACACCTTC. Encoded protein: CASSQGQAYGYTF.

The CDR3 sequence: CASSGGTGRNSPLHF. The DNA for the CDR3 is TGTGCCAGCAGTGGAGGGACAGGGCGGAATTCACCCCTCCACTTT. This chain connects TRBV25-1 to TRBJ1-6; 9 nucleotides line up with TRBD1. J gave up 7 bases and V 4 bases, and 5 bases lay outside the gene matches. There are 15 residues in the CDR3. The V gene's germline CDR1 is MGHDK and CDR2 SYGVNS. Filled out from reference TRBV25-1 and TRBJ1-6, the complete variable domain reads EADIYQTPRYLVIGTGKKITLECSQTMGHDKMYWYQQDPGMELHLIHYSYGVNSTEKGDLSSESTVSRIRTEHFPLTLESARPSHTSQYLCASSGGTGRNSPLHFGNGTRLTVT.

The chain uses TRBV5-1 and TRBJ2-7, with 8 bases aligning to TRBD1. V lost 4 bases to trimming and J lost 3 bases; unmatched junction nucleotides: 6. The CDR3 totals 14 residues. CDR1 is SGHRS and CDR2 is YFSETQ in the germline V gene. In DNA, the CDR3 is TGCGCCAGCAGCCCAGATGGACAGGGCTACGAGCAGTACTTC. Protein product: CASSPDGQGYEQYF.